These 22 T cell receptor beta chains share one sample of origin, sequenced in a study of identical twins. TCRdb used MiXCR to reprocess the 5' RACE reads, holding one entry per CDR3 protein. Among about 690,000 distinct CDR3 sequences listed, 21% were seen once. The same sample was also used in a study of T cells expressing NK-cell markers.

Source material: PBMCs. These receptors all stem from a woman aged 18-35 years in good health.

CDR3 amino acids: CASSESQDNTGELFF. CDR3 DNA sequence: TGTGCCAGCAGTGAGTCGCAGGATAACACCGGGGAGCTGTTTTTT. This chain joins TRBV2 and TRBJ2-2; D is unresolved. The germline CDR1 and CDR2 sequences are SNHLY and FYNNEI. Trimming stripped 3 bases from V and 2 bases from J, with 10 bases between. This CDR3 spans 15 amino acids. The variable domain in full, with the rest retrieved from reference TRBV2 and TRBJ2-2, is EPEVTQTPSHQVTQMGQEVILRCVPISNHLYFYWYRQILGQKVEFLVSFYNNEISEKSEIFDDQFSVERPDGSNFTLKIRSTKLEDSAMYFCASSESQDNTGELFFGEGSRLTVL.

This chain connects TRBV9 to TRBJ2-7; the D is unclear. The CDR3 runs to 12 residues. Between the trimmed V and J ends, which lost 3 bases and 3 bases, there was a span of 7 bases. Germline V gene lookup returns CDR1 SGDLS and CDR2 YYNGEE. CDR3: CASSGDNYEQYF. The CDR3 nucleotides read TGTGCCAGCAGCGGCGACAACTACGAGCAGTACTTC.

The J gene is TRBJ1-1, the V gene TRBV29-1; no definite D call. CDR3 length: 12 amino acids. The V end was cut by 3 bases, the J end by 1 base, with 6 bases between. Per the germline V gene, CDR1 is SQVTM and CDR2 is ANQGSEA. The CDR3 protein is CSVDKENTEAFF. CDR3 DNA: TGCAGCGTTGACAAAGAGAACACTGAAGCTTTCTTT.

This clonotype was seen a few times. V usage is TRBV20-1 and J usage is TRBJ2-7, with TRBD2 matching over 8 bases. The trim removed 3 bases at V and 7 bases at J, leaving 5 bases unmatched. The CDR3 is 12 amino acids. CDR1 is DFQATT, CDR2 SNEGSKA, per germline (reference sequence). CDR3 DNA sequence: TGCAGTGCTAGCGGGGGGGCCACAGAGCAGTACTTC. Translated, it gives CSASGGATEQYF.

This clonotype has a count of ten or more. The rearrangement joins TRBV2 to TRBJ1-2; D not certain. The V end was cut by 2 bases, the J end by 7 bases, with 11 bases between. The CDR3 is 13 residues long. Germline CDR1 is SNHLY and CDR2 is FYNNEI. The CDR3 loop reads CASSEWRLGGYTF. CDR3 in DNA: TGTGCCAGCAGTGAATGGCGTTTGGGTGGCTACACCTTC.

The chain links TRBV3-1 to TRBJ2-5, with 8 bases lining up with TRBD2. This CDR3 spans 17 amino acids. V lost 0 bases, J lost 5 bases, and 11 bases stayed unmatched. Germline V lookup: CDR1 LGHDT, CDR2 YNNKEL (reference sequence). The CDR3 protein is CASSQDWVSGSAETQYF. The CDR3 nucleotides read TGTGCCAGCAGCCAAGATTGGGTCAGCGGGAGTGCTGAGACCCAGTACTTC.

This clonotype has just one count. DNA for the CDR3: TGTGCCAGCAGCTCCGGACACCTCACTGAAGCTTTCTTT. Translating it yields CASSSGHLTEAFF. This chain uses TRBV7-3 with TRBJ1-1; possible D gene TRBD1, 5 bases. Germline CDR1 reads SGHTA; CDR2 reads FQGTGA. The ends were cut back, 4 bases at V and 4 bases at J, with 10 bases in the middle. The CDR3 runs 13 residues. Looking up the rest from reference TRBV7-3 and TRBJ1-1 gives the full variable domain: GAGVSQTPSNKVTEKGKYVELRCDPISGHTALYWYRQSLGQGPEFLIYFQGTGAADDSGLPNDRFFAVRPEGSVSTLKIQRTERGDSAVYLCASSSGHLTEAFFGQGTRLTVV.

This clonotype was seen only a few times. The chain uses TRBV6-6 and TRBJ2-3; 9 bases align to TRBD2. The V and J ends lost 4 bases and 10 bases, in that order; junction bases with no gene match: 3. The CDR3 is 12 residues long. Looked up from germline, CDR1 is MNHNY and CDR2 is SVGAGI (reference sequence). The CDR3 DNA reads TGTGCCAGCAGTTTAGGGACTAGCCCGCAGTATTTT. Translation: CASSLGTSPQYF.

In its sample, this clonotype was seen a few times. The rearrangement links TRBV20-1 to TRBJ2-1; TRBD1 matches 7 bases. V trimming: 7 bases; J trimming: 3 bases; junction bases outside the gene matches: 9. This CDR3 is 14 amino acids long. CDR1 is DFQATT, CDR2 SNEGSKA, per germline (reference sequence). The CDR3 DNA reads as TGCAGTGGGGGTACAGGGGACAGCTACAATGAGCAGTTCTTC. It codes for CSGGTGDSYNEQFF.

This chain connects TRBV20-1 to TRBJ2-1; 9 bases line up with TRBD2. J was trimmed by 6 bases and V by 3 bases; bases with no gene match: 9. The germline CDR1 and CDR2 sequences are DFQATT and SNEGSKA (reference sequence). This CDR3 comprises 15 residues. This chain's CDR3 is CSASKGTSWGNEQFF. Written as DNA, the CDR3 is TGCAGTGCTAGTAAGGGGACTAGCTGGGGCAATGAGCAGTTCTTC.

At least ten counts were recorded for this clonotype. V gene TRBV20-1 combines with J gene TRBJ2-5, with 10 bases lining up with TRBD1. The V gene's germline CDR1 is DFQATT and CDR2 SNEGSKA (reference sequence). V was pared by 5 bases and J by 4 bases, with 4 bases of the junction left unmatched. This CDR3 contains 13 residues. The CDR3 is CSASGTGVETQYF. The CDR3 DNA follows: TGCAGTGCTTCCGGGACAGGGGTAGAGACCCAGTACTTC.

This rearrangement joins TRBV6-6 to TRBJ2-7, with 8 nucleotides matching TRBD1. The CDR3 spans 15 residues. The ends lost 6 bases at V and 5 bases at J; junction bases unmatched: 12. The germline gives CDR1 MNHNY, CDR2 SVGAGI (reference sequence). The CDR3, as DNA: TGTGCCAGCAGGCCCAGGGGGCAAAGTCTCCACGAGCAGTACTTC. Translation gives CASRPRGQSLHEQYF.

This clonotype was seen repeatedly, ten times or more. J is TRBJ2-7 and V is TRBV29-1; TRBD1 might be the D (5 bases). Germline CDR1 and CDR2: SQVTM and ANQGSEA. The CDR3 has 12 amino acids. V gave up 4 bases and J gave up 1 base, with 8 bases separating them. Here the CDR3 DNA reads TGCAGCGTTGCTTCAGGGTCCTACGAGCAGTACTTC. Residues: CSVASGSYEQYF.

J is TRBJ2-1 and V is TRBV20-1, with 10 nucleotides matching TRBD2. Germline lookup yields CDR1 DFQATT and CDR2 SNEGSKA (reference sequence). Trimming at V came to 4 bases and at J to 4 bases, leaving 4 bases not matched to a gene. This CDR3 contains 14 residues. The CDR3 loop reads CSAKGAGGYNEQFF. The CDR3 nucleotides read TGCAGTGCTAAGGGAGCGGGAGGGTACAATGAGCAGTTCTTC.

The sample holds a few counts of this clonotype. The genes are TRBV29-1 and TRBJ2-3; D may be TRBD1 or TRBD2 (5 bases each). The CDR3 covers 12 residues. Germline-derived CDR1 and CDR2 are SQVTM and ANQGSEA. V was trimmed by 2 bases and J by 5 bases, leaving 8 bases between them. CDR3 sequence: CSVEFGGDTQYF. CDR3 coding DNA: TGCAGCGTTGAATTTGGGGGAGATACGCAGTATTTT.

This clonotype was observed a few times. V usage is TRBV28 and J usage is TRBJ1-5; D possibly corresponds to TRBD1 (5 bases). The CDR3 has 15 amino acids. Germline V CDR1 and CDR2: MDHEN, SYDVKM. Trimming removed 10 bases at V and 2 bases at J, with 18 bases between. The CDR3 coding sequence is TGTGCCACCAGGGAATTCGGGCATCGCAATCAGCCCCAGCATTTT. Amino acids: CATREFGHRNQPQHF. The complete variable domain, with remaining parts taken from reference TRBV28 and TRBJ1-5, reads DVKVTQSSRYLVKRTGEKVFLECVQDMDHENMFWYRQDPGLGLRLIYFSYDVKMKEKGDIPEGYSVSREKKERFSLILESASTNQTSMYLCATREFGHRNQPQHFGDGTRLSIL.

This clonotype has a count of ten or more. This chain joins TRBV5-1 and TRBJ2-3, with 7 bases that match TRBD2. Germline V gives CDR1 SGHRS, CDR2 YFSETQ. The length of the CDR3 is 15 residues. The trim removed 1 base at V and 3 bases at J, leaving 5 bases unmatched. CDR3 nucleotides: TGCGCCAGCAGCTTGAGAGCGGGGACTACAGATACGCAGTATTTT. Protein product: CASSLRAGTTDTQYF.

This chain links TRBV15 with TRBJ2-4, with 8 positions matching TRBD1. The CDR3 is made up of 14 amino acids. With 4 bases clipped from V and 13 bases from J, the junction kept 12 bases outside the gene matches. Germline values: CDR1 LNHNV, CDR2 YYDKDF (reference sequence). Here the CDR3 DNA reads TGTGCCACCAGCACCAGACTACGTGGACAGGGACAGTACTTC. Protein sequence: CATSTRLRGQGQYF.

The CDR3 region has the DNA TGCGCCAGCAGCCACCTCAGCAGCTACGAGCAGTACTTC. This sequence encodes CASSHLSSYEQYF. V usage is TRBV4-1 and J usage is TRBJ2-7; no firm D call. The CDR3 length is 13 residues. V shed 3 bases and J shed 3 bases, with 9 bases lying between them. The V gene's germline CDR1 is MGHRA and CDR2 YSYEKL.

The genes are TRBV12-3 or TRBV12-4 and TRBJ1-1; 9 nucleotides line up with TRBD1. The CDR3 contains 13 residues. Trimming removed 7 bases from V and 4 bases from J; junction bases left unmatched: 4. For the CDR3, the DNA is TGTGCCAGCAATAACAGGGGGCTCACTGAAGCTTTCTTT. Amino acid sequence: CASNNRGLTEAFF.

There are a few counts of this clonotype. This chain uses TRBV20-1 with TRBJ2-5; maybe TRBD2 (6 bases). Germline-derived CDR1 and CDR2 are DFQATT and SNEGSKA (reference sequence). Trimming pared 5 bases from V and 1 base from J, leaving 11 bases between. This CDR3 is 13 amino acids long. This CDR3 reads CSAARGLQETQYF. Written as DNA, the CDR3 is TGCAGTGCTGCAAGGGGACTCCAAGAGACCCAGTACTTC.

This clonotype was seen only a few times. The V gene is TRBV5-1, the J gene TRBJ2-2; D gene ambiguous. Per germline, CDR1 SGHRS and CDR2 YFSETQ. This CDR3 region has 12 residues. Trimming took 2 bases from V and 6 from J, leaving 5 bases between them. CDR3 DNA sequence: TGCGCCAGCAGCTTACAACCCGGGGAGCTGTTTTTT. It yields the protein CASSLQPGELFF.